Presented here are 31 T cell receptor beta chains from one specimen sequenced in a study of T-cell memory formation after mild COVID-19. Using its own MiXCR run on the 5' RACE reads, TCRdb lists one record per CDR3 protein. The table lists roughly 600,000 distinct CDR3 sequences, more than 15% of them singletons, with around 12% in the top ten. Input material: PBMCs or a T cell subset sorted from them (not recorded which). The receptors come from an adult woman who had mild COVID-19 (a few samples of this study predate the infection). Cell type and time point are not known.

Only a few counts were recorded for this clonotype. The chain carries TRBV14 and TRBJ1-4, with D perhaps matching TRBD1 (5 bases). The CDR3 covers 17 residues. Germline CDR1 SGHDN, CDR2 FVKESK. Deletions cut 0 bases from V and 5 bases from J, with 16 bases between. CDR3 region: CASSQDPRGRGNEKLFF. CDR3 in DNA: TGTGCCAGCAGCCAAGATCCAAGGGGACGGGGGAATGAAAAACTGTTTTTT.

The sample holds a few counts of this clonotype. The V call is TRBV15, the J call TRBJ2-2; no clear D gene. The V and J ends lost 0 bases and 4 bases respectively, with 12 bases between them. Germline CDR1 LNHNV, CDR2 YYDKDF (reference sequence). The CDR3 spans 16 residues. The CDR3: CATSRDSLTSTGELFF. CDR3 nucleotide sequence: TGTGCCACCAGCAGAGACAGTCTAACGAGCACCGGGGAGCTGTTTTTT.

The table lists this clonotype with a few counts. The chain has TRBV29-1 and TRBJ2-5; 7 nucleotides align to TRBD2. Germline CDR1 is SQVTM and CDR2 is ANQGSEA. V lost 0 bases to trimming and J lost 5 bases; unmatched junction nucleotides: 9. The CDR3 covers 15 residues. CDR3 amino acids: CSVEDPGLERETQYF. The DNA for the CDR3 is TGCAGCGTTGAAGACCCCGGACTAGAAAGGGAGACCCAGTACTTC.

This clonotype appeared a few times. The CDR3 bases are TGTGCCAGCAGCTCGACCGGGACAAATCTCTACGAGCAGTACTTC. It translates to CASSSTGTNLYEQYF. The V call is TRBV13, the J call TRBJ2-7, with a weak D call TRBD1 (6 bases). The germline gives CDR1 PRHDT, CDR2 FYEKMQ (reference sequence). V gave up 4 bases and J gave up 3 bases, with 16 bases separating them. This CDR3 region has 15 residues. The full variable domain, in which reference TRBV13 and TRBJ2-7 provide the parts outside the CDR3, is AAGVIQSPRHLIKEKRETATLKCYPIPRHDTVYWYQQGPGQDPQFLISFYEKMQSDKGSIPDRFSAQQFSDYHSELNMSSLELGDSALYFCASSSTGTNLYEQYFGPGTRLTVT.

The table lists this clonotype with a few counts. The chain carries TRBV7-7 and TRBJ2-2, with 7 positions matching TRBD2. V trimming: 8 bases; J trimming: 6 bases; junction bases outside the gene matches: 12. In germline, CDR1 is SSHAT, CDR2 FNYEAQ (reference sequence). The CDR3 totals 15 residues. CDR3 protein: CASVSGGPGSGELFF. CDR3 coding DNA: TGTGCCAGCGTCTCGGGGGGACCAGGATCCGGGGAGCTGTTTTTT. Combining the CDR3 with reference TRBV7-7 and TRBJ2-2 gives the whole variable domain GAGVSQSPRYKVTKRGQDVTLRCDPISSHATLYWYQQALGQGPEFLTYFNYEAQPDKSGLPSDRFSAERPEGSISTLTIQRTEQRDSAMYRCASVSGGPGSGELFFGEGSRLTVL.

The chain carries TRBV7-9 and TRBJ2-3; a possible D gene is TRBD2 (6 bases). V was shortened by 0 bases and J by 0 bases, with 13 bases between the two germline ends. The V gene's germline CDR1 is SEHNR and CDR2 FQNEAQ (reference sequence). This CDR3 has 17 amino acids. The CDR3 sequence is CASSLAGPGLSTDTQYF. The CDR3 DNA is TGTGCCAGCAGCTTAGCCGGACCGGGACTGAGCACAGATACGCAGTATTTT.

This clonotype was seen a handful of times. J is TRBJ1-2 and V is TRBV12-3 or TRBV12-4, with 8 bases lining up with TRBD1. V gave up 6 bases and J gave up 2 bases; unmatched junction bases: 5. The CDR3 length is 14 residues. CDR3: CASRARQGNYGYTF. DNA for the CDR3: TGTGCCAGCAGGGCAAGACAGGGGAACTATGGCTACACCTTC.

Many counts were recorded for this clonotype. The CDR3 loop is CASRFSGSGFSYNEQFF. The CDR3 nucleotides are TGCGCCAGCAGATTCTCGGGTTCTGGGTTCTCCTACAATGAGCAGTTCTTC. The chain joins TRBV5-1 to TRBJ2-1; D is unresolved. Germline CDR1 is SGHRS and CDR2 is YFSETQ. CDR3 length equals 17 residues. Trimming left V 5 bases short and J 0 bases short, with 18 bases between.

This clonotype was seen more than once but under ten times. The chain employs TRBV6-5 and TRBJ2-3, with D hard to call. The CDR3 has 13 residues. Germline V CDR1 and CDR2: MNHEY, SVGAGI. V shed 2 bases and J shed 0 bases, with 3 bases lying between them. The CDR3 is CASSYRSTDTQYF. The CDR3 DNA reads as TGTGCCAGCAGTTACAGGAGCACAGATACGCAGTATTTT.

This clonotype was seen a few times. The J gene is TRBJ2-5, the V gene TRBV20-1; D may be TRBD2 (5 bases). CDR1 is DFQATT and CDR2 is SNEGSKA in the germline V gene (reference sequence). The V and J ends lost 5 bases and 5 bases respectively, with 15 bases between them. There are 13 residues in the CDR3. The CDR3 region has the DNA TGCAGTGCTCCGGACTCGACGGAGGAGACCCAGTACTTC. Encoded protein: CSAPDSTEETQYF.

On this clonotype itself: The junction departs from germline at one end; a sequencing error may be responsible. The J gene is TRBJ2-3, the V gene TRBV9, with 11 positions matching TRBD2. Germline V gene lookup returns CDR1 SGDLS and CDR2 YYNGEE. There are 18 residues in the CDR3. As DNA, the CDR3 is TGTGCCAGCAGCCCATTAGCGGGGGGGCCTTATGCAACAGATACGAAGTATTTT. Translating it yields CASSPLAGGPYATDTKYF.

This clonotype was detected only a few times. Written as DNA, the CDR3 is TGCGCCAGCAGCCAAGATCGGGCAGTACAAACAGATACGCAGTATTTT. Protein sequence: CASSQDRAVQTDTQYF. The chain links TRBV4-3 to TRBJ2-3; no clear D. CDR1 is LGHNA, CDR2 YSLEER, per germline. The CDR3 is 16 residues long. V gave up 0 bases and J gave up 3 bases, with 13 bases separating them.

The chain recombines TRBV7-9 with TRBJ1-2, with a possible D match to TRBD1 (6 bases). V was shortened by 11 bases and J by 4 bases, with 11 bases between the two germline ends. Germline V CDR1 and CDR2: SEHNR, FQNEAQ (reference sequence). The CDR3 runs 11 residues. The CDR3 here is CAEGTSYGYTF. The CDR3 coding sequence is TGTGCCGAGGGGACAAGCTATGGCTACACCTTC.

In this sample, this clonotype turned up a few times. J is TRBJ2-4 and V is TRBV12-3 or TRBV12-4; D remains ambiguous. The CDR3 runs to 13 residues. The germline V and J ends were trimmed by 5 bases and 8 bases, with 13 bases remaining between them. The CDR3 DNA reads as TGTGCCAGCAGTACTTGGGTAGAGGACATTCAGTACTTC. Translated: CASSTWVEDIQYF.

In its sample, this clonotype was seen many times. This chain's CDR3 is CASSQSRGLGNTEAFF. The DNA for the CDR3 is TGTGCCAGCAGCCAATCCAGGGGGCTAGGTAACACTGAAGCTTTCTTT. The gene calls are TRBV14 and TRBJ1-1; TRBD1 aligns across 8 bases. CDR3 length: 16 residues. CDR1 is SGHDN, CDR2 FVKESK, per germline. V trimming: 2 bases; J trimming: 2 bases; junction bases outside the gene matches: 7.

The chain couples TRBV18 to TRBJ2-7, with a tentative D call TRBD2 (5 bases). Germline loops: CDR1 KGHSH, CDR2 LQKENI. V was pared by 0 bases and J by 4 bases, with 10 bases between. The CDR3 consists of 14 residues. The CDR3 DNA is TGTGCCAGCTCACCACCGGCGGGTTCATACGAGCAGTACTTC. Translating it yields CASSPPAGSYEQYF.

This clonotype was seen repeatedly, ten times or more. V is TRBV30 and J is TRBJ2-1; D gene unclear. Germline CDR1 is GTSNPN and CDR2 is SVGIG (reference sequence). Between the trimmed V and J ends, which lost 0 bases and 8 bases, there was a span of 8 bases. The CDR3 contains 12 residues. CDR3 sequence (DNA): TGTGCCTGGAGTGTGAGTAACCATGAGCAGTTCTTC. Translation gives CAWSVSNHEQFF.

The chain recombines TRBV7-6 with TRBJ2-7; 8 nucleotides match TRBD2. This CDR3 has 14 amino acids. J lost 2 bases, V lost 5 bases, and 5 bases had no gene match. From germline, CDR1 is SGHVS and CDR2 FNYEAQ. The CDR3 DNA is TGTGCCAGCAGCCCTAGCGGGCTAACCTACGAGCAGTACTTC. Translation: CASSPSGLTYEQYF.

The chain uses TRBV12-3 or TRBV12-4 and TRBJ2-4, with TRBD1 as a possible D gene (5 bases). V gave up 8 bases and J gave up 4 bases, with 12 bases separating them. The CDR3 consists of 13 residues. The CDR3 nucleotides read TGTGCCAGCTGCCGTGCAGGGAAAAACATTCAGTACTTC. This encodes CASCRAGKNIQYF.

Ten or more counts support this clonotype. The CDR3 nucleotides read TGTGCCAGCAGCGCGGACAGGAGCTCCTACGAGCAGTACTTC. This sequence encodes CASSADRSSYEQYF. This chain uses TRBV7-6 with TRBJ2-7; TRBD1 agrees at 7 bases. The CDR3 runs 14 residues. V shed 5 bases, J shed 0 bases, and the junction held 4 bases outside the gene matches. Germline V gene data show CDR1 as SGHVS and CDR2 as FNYEAQ.

V gene TRBV20-1 combines with J gene TRBJ2-7, with 10 bases matching TRBD2. The CDR3 has 14 amino acids. Germline lookup yields CDR1 DFQATT and CDR2 SNEGSKA (reference sequence). With V trimmed by 0 bases and J by 6 bases, 5 bases remained unmatched. The DNA for the CDR3 is TGCAGTGCTAGAGATGGTAGCGGGGGGTTCGAGCAGTACTTC. Protein product: CSARDGSGGFEQYF.

This clonotype has just a few counts. This rearrangement joins TRBV12-3 or TRBV12-4 to TRBJ2-2; D is ambiguous. V lost 5 bases and J 4 bases, leaving 11 bases between the germline ends. The CDR3 spans 14 residues. As DNA, the CDR3 is TGTGCCAGCAGTCCCTCCAGATCCACCGGGGAGCTGTTTTTT. Residues: CASSPSRSTGELFF.

The table lists this clonotype with a few counts. This chain uses TRBV19 with TRBJ2-7; a possible D gene is TRBD2 (5 bases). The CDR3 spans 14 residues. V lost 3 bases and J 3 bases, leaving 12 bases between the germline ends. Germline V gene lookup returns CDR1 LNHDA and CDR2 SQIVND (reference sequence). This chain's CDR3 is CASSMRESVYEQYF. The CDR3 bases are TGTGCCAGTAGTATGAGGGAATCGGTCTACGAGCAGTACTTC.

This clonotype has only a few counts. The chain couples TRBV7-6 to TRBJ2-1; 8 bases map to TRBD2. The CDR3 is made up of 18 amino acids. The junction had 11 bases not matched to a gene; V was cut back by 1 base and J by 3 bases. Germline CDR1 reads SGHVS; CDR2 reads FNYEAQ. The CDR3 region has the DNA TGTGCCAGCAGCTTAGGAGGCGGGGCGCTAGCGGGCTACAATGAGCAGTTCTTC. Protein: CASSLGGGALAGYNEQFF.

V usage is TRBV30 and J usage is TRBJ1-1; TRBD1 aligns across 8 bases. Unmatched junction bases numbered 9, after V lost 7 bases and J lost 5 bases. Germline CDR1 is GTSNPN and CDR2 is SVGIG (reference sequence). This CDR3 has 13 residues. CDR3 coding DNA: TGTGCCTTTGGACAGGGTTATAGAACTGAAGCTTTCTTT. Translating gives CAFGQGYRTEAFF.

This clonotype has at least ten counts. The chain combines TRBV7-2 with TRBJ2-1; D may be TRBD1 or TRBD2 (5 bases each). This CDR3 is built from 13 residues. Germline-derived CDR1 and CDR2 are SGHTA and FQGNSA. Trimming left V 7 bases short and J 8 bases short, with 15 bases between. The chain's CDR3 is CASTHLRDDEQFF. The CDR3 bases are TGTGCCAGCACCCACCTGAGGGACGATGAGCAGTTCTTC.

The V gene is TRBV5-1, the J gene TRBJ2-1, with 10 bases that match TRBD1. The junction had 8 bases not matched to a gene; V was cut back by 4 bases and J by 7 bases. CDR3 length: 15 residues. CDR1 is SGHRS and CDR2 is YFSETQ in the germline V gene. CDR3 sequence (DNA): TGCGCCAGCAGCCGCTGGGACAGGGGAAATAATGAGCAGTTCTTC. Translated: CASSRWDRGNNEQFF.

The chain couples TRBV7-2 to TRBJ2-1, with TRBD1 identical over 10 bases. The CDR3 extends over 14 amino acids. Germline V CDR1 and CDR2: SGHTA, FQGNSA. Trimming cost V 5 bases and J 9 bases; bases outside gene matches: 7. The CDR3 nucleotides are TGTGCCAGCAGCGCAAAGGGACAGGGGTTTGAGCAGTTCTTC. Residues: CASSAKGQGFEQFF.

A word on this clonotype: One junction end disagrees with the germline gene, perhaps due to a read error. The chain is built from TRBV10-3 and TRBJ1-5, with TRBD1 as a possible D gene (6 bases). Germline CDR1 is ENHRY and CDR2 is SYGVKD. The CDR3 length is 14 residues. The CDR3 spells CAINEGGLNQPQHF. CDR3 coding DNA: TGTGCCATCAATGAGGGGGGGTTGAATCAGCCCCAGCATTTT.

In its sample, this clonotype was seen many times. The junction departs from germline at one end; a sequencing error may be responsible. The chain uses TRBV5-1 and TRBJ2-3; tentative D call: TRBD2 (5 bases). The germline V gene encodes CDR1 SGHRS and CDR2 YFSETQ. This CDR3 has 15 amino acids. The CDR3 DNA follows: TGTGCCAGCAGTTCGGGAACGGGAAGCACAGATACGCAGTATTTT. This encodes CASSSGTGSTDTQYF. Supplemented by reference TRBV5-1 and TRBJ2-3, the full variable domain reads KAGVTQTPRYLIKTRGQQVTLSCSPISGHRSVSWYQQTPGQGLQFLFEYFSETQRNKGNFPGRFSGRQFSNSRSEMNVSTLELGDSALYLCASSSGTGSTDTQYFGPGTRLTVL.

This clonotype was recorded a few times. The chain couples TRBV7-6 to TRBJ2-1; TRBD2 is a possible D gene (5 bases). The CDR3 covers 16 residues. Germline V gene lookup returns CDR1 SGHVS and CDR2 FNYEAQ. V was clipped by 4 bases and J by 1 base, with 14 bases between them. The CDR3: CASSSTLARSYNEQFF. The DNA of the CDR3 is TGTGCCAGCAGCTCCACCTTAGCGAGGTCCTACAATGAGCAGTTCTTC.